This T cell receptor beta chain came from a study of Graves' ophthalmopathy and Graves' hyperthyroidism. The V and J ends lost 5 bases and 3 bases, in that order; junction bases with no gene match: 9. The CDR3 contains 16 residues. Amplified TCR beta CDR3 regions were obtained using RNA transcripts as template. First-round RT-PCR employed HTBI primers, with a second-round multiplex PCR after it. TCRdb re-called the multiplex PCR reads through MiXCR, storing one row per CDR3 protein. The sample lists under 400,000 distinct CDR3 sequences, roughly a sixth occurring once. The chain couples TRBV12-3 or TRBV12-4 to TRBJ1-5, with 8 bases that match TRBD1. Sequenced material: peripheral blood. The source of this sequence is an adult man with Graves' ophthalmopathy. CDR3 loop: CASSIIRQGTNQPQHF. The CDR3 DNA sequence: TGTGCCAGCAGTATTATAAGACAGGGGACCAATCAGCCCCAGCATTTT.